This T cell receptor (beta chain) was retrieved from a study of blood T cell repertoires in COVID-19. The wider study: The origin of the acute and convalescent COVID-19 samples was the United States, Italy and Spain. From T cells, B-cell-depleted T cells, or PBMCs came the material, which was cDNA or gDNA.

V lost 3 bases and J 5 bases, leaving 8 bases between the germline ends. Germline CDR1 DFQATT, CDR2 SNEGSKA (reference sequence). This CDR3 has 12 residues. This clone has a single count. Patients at the Seattle site were enrolled during active infection and followed longitudinally. Sequencing used immunoSEQ multiplex PCR; TCRdb keeps in-frame clones, though not all of them. The sample gives approximately 530,000 clones, about 89% of which show up once; around 7.8% is in the top ten. This clonotype was sampled from a woman aged 45-60 years with COVID-19, enrolled during active disease. V usage is TRBV20-1 and J usage is TRBJ1-5; D remains ambiguous. Sequencing was carried out using peripheral blood. The CDR3 DNA is TGCAGTGCTAGTGGCGGGTATCAGCCCCAGCATTTT. Translating gives CSASGGYQPQHF.